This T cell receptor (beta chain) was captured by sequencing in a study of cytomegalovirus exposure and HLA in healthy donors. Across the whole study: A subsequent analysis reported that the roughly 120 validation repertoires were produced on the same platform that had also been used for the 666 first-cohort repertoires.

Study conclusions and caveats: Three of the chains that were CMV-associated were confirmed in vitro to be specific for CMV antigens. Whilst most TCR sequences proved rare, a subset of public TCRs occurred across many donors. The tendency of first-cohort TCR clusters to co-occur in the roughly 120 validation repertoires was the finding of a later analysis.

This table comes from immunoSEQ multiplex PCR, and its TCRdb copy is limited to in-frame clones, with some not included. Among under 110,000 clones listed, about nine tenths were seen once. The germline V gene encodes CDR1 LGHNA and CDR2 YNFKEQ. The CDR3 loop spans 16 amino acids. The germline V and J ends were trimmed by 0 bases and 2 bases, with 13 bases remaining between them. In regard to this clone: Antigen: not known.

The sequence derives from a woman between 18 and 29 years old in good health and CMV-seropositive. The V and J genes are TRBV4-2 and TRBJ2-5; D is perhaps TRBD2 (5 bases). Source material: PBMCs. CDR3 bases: TGTGCCAGCAGCCAAGATCGGGGAGAGGGTCAAGAGACCCAGTACTTC. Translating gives CASSQDRGEGQETQYF.